A selection of T cell receptor beta chains follows, all from one sample in a study of Ad26.COV2.S vaccination and SARS-CoV-2 variants. Sequencing was performed with immunoSEQ multiplex PCR; in TCRdb, only in-frame clones are kept and a portion is missing. The data contain 440,000 or so clones, 90% of them seen just once; the ten biggest clones take up roughly 3.9%. The material sequenced was peripheral blood, taken in a trial of Ad26.COV2.S vaccine versus placebo. These receptors came from a person aged 18-65 years who received the Ad26.COV2.S COVID-19 vaccine or a placebo. Each CDR3 is given without its conserved first and last residue. The order of the fields is V gene, J gene, CDR3 length, CDR3 protein.

TRBV7-8	TRBJ1-5	14	ASSPDRGWSNQPQH
TRBV7-2	TRBJ2-5	12	ASSLGGPGETQY
TRBV7-6	TRBJ1-5	14	ASSLGTGPGRQPQH
TRBV3-1/TRBV3-2	TRBJ1-2	13	ASSHHSRDNYGYT
TRBV5-5	TRBJ1-2	14	ASSLGRQGASYGYT
TRBV18	TRBJ2-5	15	ASSPSGRWDSQETQY
TRBV2	TRBJ1-6	10	ASRTGASPLH
TRBV4-2	TRBJ2-6	14	ASSQGTGAGANVLT
TRBV5-1	TRBJ1-1	11	ASSLGKGTEAF
TRBV27	TRBJ2-1	12	ASSKTSGSYEQF
TRBV11-1	TRBJ2-3	12	ASSTGLSTDTQY
TRBV13	TRBJ2-7	12	ASSITDSGYEQY
TRBV3-1/TRBV3-2	TRBJ2-1	15	ASSQDFTGGTYNEQF
TRBV28	TRBJ2-2	16	ASSLSVGGRVANGELF
TRBV19	TRBJ1-5	13	ASSPRDGGNQPQH
TRBV27	TRBJ2-3	16	ASSLSWLAASSTDTQY
TRBV4-3	TRBJ2-5	14	ASSQGTGGNQETQY
TRBV5-6	TRBJ2-2	16	ASSLLPGFNVGSGELF
TRBV7-2	TRBJ1-1	11	ASSLATRYEAF
TRBV27	TRBJ2-5	14	ASSPGGGPSSETQY
TRBV28	TRBJ1-1	12	ASSFGSVNTEAF
TRBV5-1	TRBJ2-7	13	ASSPGTGVYYEQY
TRBV7-6	TRBJ2-7	13	ASSLAAGGPGEQY
TRBV4-2	TRBJ2-1	16	ASSQDPTAALTYNEQF
TRBV27	TRBJ2-6	16	ASSATDPLGPGANVLT
TRBV5-1	TRBJ2-1	11	ASSPWVTDEQF
TRBV7-8	TRBJ2-7	15	ASSLSEGGWTSYEQY
TRBV4-1	TRBJ1-4	13	ASSQEGTGNEKLF
TRBV7-8	TRBJ2-1	17	ASSLAVASGAPSYNEQF
TRBV27	TRBJ2-7	16	ASSLSRASGRKGYEQY
TRBV5-8	TRBJ2-7	10	ASSWARGEQY
TRBV2	TRBJ2-1	13	ASRGDRGSYNEQF
TRBV28	TRBJ1-5	15	ASSPTVGHPSNQPQH
TRBV7-8	TRBJ1-1	12	ASSPGHGDTEAF
TRBV6-2/TRBV6-3	TRBJ2-7	12	ASSYPRATYEQY